This T cell receptor beta chain was documented in a study of post-analysis software for immune sequencing data. In the study overall: Several disease courses (relapsing-remitting, secondary progressive and progressive-relapsing) of multiple sclerosis were included.

Overall study findings and caveats: In patients, a few TRBV segments were more frequent than in controls, with TRBV5-6, TRBV5-1 and TRBV20-1 among them. F measure grouped same-batch samples tightly together.

Incorporated into the TCR beta cDNA libraries were unique molecular identifiers, which served to reduce PCR and sequencing biases. TCRdb re-derived calls from the PCR reads in MiXCR, one entry per CDR3 protein. The sample consists of some 700,000 distinct CDR3 sequences, roughly three fifths of them appearing once. This clonotype showed up just a few times. What it binds is unknown. The CDR3 is 16 residues long. V shed 3 bases and J shed 4 bases, with 16 bases lying between them. CDR1 LGHNA and CDR2 YSLEER come from the germline V gene. Material: blood. This TCR derives from a girl aged 2-15 years with multiple sclerosis. The chain has TRBV4-3 and TRBJ2-1; D possibly matches TRBD1 or TRBD2 (5 bases each). This CDR3 is CASSQGYRGGYNEQFF. In DNA, the CDR3 is TGCGCCAGCAGCCAGGGCTATAGGGGCGGGTACAATGAGCAGTTCTTC.